The source of this TCR beta chain is a study of OX40 agonist ivuxolimab in advanced cancers. Points from the study as a whole: Also showing low normalized T-cell clonal expansion were some of the nonresponders. Compared with CD4+, CD8+ T cells on average had more expanded clones.

The germline V gene encodes CDR1 SGHTA and CDR2 FQGNSA. V was shortened by 5 bases and J by 7 bases, with 17 bases between the two germline ends. This CDR3 region has 14 residues. Using immunoSEQ multiplex PCR, the repertoire was profiled, and TCRdb retains in-frame clones only, with some absent. There are tens of thousands of clones in the sample; 80% to 90% occur only once, and about 32% lies in the top ten. Notes on this clone: Its target is not known.

The V and J genes are TRBV7-2 and TRBJ1-2; perhaps TRBD1 as D (5 bases). This clonotype originated in an adult with an advanced solid tumor such as melanoma, head and neck, liver or kidney cancer. The material was CD4+ or CD8+ T cells sorted from blood, obtained in a trial of the OX40 agonist ivuxolimab. The CDR3 reads CASSPSSRGAGYTF. The CDR3 DNA is TGTGCCAGCAGCCCCAGCTCCCGAGGGGCTGGCTACACCTTC.